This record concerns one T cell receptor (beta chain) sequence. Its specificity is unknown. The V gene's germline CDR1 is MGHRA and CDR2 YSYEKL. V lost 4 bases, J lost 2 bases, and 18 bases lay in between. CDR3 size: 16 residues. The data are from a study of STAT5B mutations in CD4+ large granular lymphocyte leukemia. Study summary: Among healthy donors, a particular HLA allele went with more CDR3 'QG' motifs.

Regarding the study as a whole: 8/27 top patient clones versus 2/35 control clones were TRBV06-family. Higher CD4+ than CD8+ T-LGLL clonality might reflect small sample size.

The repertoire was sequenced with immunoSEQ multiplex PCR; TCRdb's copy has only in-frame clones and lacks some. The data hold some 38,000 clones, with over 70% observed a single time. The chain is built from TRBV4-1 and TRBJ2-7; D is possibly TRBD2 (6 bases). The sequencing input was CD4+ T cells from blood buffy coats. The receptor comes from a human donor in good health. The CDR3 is CASSPLSGTPTYEQYF. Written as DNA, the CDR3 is TGCGCCAGCAGCCCCCTCTCAGGGACTCCTACCTACGAGCAGTACTTC.